This TCR beta chain was retrieved from a study of blood T cell repertoires in COVID-19. The CDR3 runs to 13 residues. V was trimmed by 5 bases and J by 9 bases, leaving 14 bases between them. The germline gives CDR1 SEHNR, CDR2 FQNEAQ (reference sequence). Participant age was roughly 18 to 95 years, and participants resided in roughly 24 US areas. Participant-reported clinical history was the basis for cohort assignment. Measured with immunoSEQ multiplex PCR; TCRdb has only the in-frame clones, and not every one. This table holds roughly 150,000 clones, around 80% found once. V usage is TRBV7-9 and J usage is TRBJ1-5; D call uncertain. The receptor was isolated from a man aged 65 to 85 who had been exposed to COVID-19. The sample taken for sequencing was PBMCs or T cells enriched from blood (not recorded which). DNA for the CDR3: TGTGCCAGCAGCCCAGTAAAGGCGGGGCCCCAGCATTTT. This gives the protein CASSPVKAGPQHF.